This is a list of T cell receptor beta chains from one sample in a study of T cell responses to AZD1222 COVID-19 vaccine. The table came from immunoSEQ multiplex PCR; TCRdb's copy has only in-frame clones and leaves some out. This sample has approximately 120,000 clones; over 85% occur once, and the top ten carry under 4%. Here the sequenced sample was peripheral blood, taken on day 0 of AZD1222 vaccination. These receptors were obtained from an adult in good health. CDR3s include the opening cysteine and the closing phenylalanine or tryptophan. The size of a clone is reported for some rows only, either as once, few or many, or as a class for expanded clones.

J	size	V	CDR3
TRBJ2-1	few	TRBV7-2	CASSLAGASYNEQFF
TRBJ1-5	NA	TRBV19	CASSIVFIGTQHF
TRBJ1-1	NA	TRBV4-1	CASSQDQSQKNTEAFF
TRBJ2-3	NA	TRBV2	CASSELLGFTDTQYF
TRBJ1-1	NA	TRBV28	CASSTHRGANTEAFF
TRBJ2-2	NA	TRBV5-8	CASSQGGYRGPNTGELFF
TRBJ1-2	NA	TRBV28	CASSYRGGYTF
TRBJ1-3	NA	TRBV7-2	CASSLGDSSGNTIYF
TRBJ2-1	NA	TRBV7-2	CASSARRLRFEQFF
TRBJ1-1	NA	TRBV19	CASSIKSGGTEAFF
TRBJ2-2	NA	TRBV12-5	CASGLGGTGVTGELFF
TRBJ1-5	NA	TRBV6-2/TRBV6-3	CASSQSLQPQHF
TRBJ1-2	once	TRBV11-1	CASSLTEGSGYTF
TRBJ2-1	NA	TRBV15	CATSSERVSLYNEQFF
TRBJ2-3	NA	TRBV5-1	CASSTSGTDTQYF
TRBJ1-2	few	TRBV19	CASSILRRTGESYTF
TRBJ2-1	NA	TRBV6-5	CASSYSGDEQFF
TRBJ2-3	NA	TRBV7-2	CASSSTFLTDTQYF
TRBJ1-2	NA	TRBV28	CASSLFAGGARGGYTF
TRBJ1-2	NA	TRBV19	CASSTGQWGDYGYTF
TRBJ2-5	NA	TRBV3-1/TRBV3-2	CASSPGVGKETQYF
TRBJ2-2	NA	TRBV7-2	CASSLAGTGELFF
TRBJ1-3	NA	TRBV19	CASGPRGRGGNTIYF
TRBJ1-1	NA	TRBV5-5	CASSLDLNTEAFF
TRBJ2-7	NA	TRBV30	CAWSTGYEQYF
TRBJ1-3	once	TRBV7-3	CASSLLGGSSGNTIYF
TRBJ1-1	NA	TRBV14	CASSRSVNTEAFF
TRBJ2-2	NA	TRBV2	CASSEVRQGGGELFF
TRBJ1-5	once	TRBV6-1	CASSDTLNQPQHF
TRBJ2-5	NA	TRBV19	CASTRTSGSFGETQYF
TRBJ1-3	NA	TRBV19	CASSLTGGNTIYF
TRBJ1-2	NA	TRBV19	CASSIDSQGRYYGYTF
TRBJ2-3	few	TRBV21-1	CQGPQVSTDTQYF
TRBJ2-7	NA	TRBV9	CASSPGTGSAYEQYF
TRBJ1-5	NA	TRBV29-1	CSVVSGGEHQPQHF
TRBJ2-1	NA	TRBV6-4	CASSDNSYNEQFF
TRBJ2-7	NA	TRBV4-2	CASSPYTSGDAYEQYF
TRBJ2-5	NA	TRBV19	CASSPRLAGERETQYF
TRBJ2-2	once	TRBV6-5	CASSQTVGVGELFF
TRBJ1-3	NA	TRBV15	CATSRDMGTGGNTIYF
TRBJ1-1	NA	TRBV27	CASPRGKNTEAFF
TRBJ2-7	NA	TRBV4-1	CASSQGETSGAYEQYF
TRBJ1-2	NA	TRBV28	CASTLTRTGGYTF
TRBJ1-2	few	TRBV5-4	CASSLDSHYGYTF
TRBJ2-7	NA	TRBV27	CASSLAESGYEQYF
TRBJ1-1	NA	TRBV29-1	CSVTAGANTEAFF
TRBJ2-7	NA	TRBV28	CASTSFYEQYF
TRBJ2-2	NA	TRBV6-5	CASVLNTGELFF